Shown below are 25 T cell receptor beta chains from a single sample sequenced in a study of cytomegalovirus exposure and HLA in healthy donors. The method was immunoSEQ multiplex PCR; TCRdb's version includes in-frame clones alone and lacks a portion of them. The data show 150,000 or so clones, with around nine tenths seen just once and more than 20% held by the top ten. Material: PBMCs. Source of these receptors: a man in his late teens or twenties in good health and CMV-seropositive.

The rearrangement uses TRBV29-1 and TRBJ1-3; D possibly corresponds to TRBD1 (5 bases). V was shortened by 3 bases and J by 0 bases, with 12 bases between the two germline ends. CDR3 length equals 15 residues. Germline assignment: CDR1 SQVTM and CDR2 ANQGSEA. This CDR3 reads CSVEWAGYSGNTIYF. CDR3 bases: TGCAGCGTTGAGTGGGCAGGGTACTCTGGAAACACCATATATTTT.

The CDR3 region is CASSQDPGGYSYEQYF. CDR3 sequence (DNA): TGCGCCAGCAGCCAAGATCCGGGGGGATACTCCTACGAGCAGTACTTC. This chain joins TRBV4-1 and TRBJ2-7; 7 bases line up with TRBD2. This CDR3 contains 16 residues. CDR1 is MGHRA and CDR2 is YSYEKL in the germline V gene. After removal of 0 bases from V and 0 bases from J, the junction contained 5 bases not matched to a gene.

DNA of the CDR3: TGTGCCAGTGGGGGTAGGCGGTCGAACAGGGGTGAAAAACTGTTTTTT. This translates into CASGGRRSNRGEKLFF. The chain couples TRBV7-2 to TRBJ1-4, with 7 bases lining up with TRBD1. V was clipped by 9 bases and J by 7 bases; unmatched bases: 17. The CDR3 is 16 amino acids. Germline V gene data show CDR1 as SGHTA and CDR2 as FQGNSA.

The chain is built from TRBV4-1 and TRBJ2-4; no definite D call. V lost 4 bases, J lost 0 bases, and 13 bases lay in between. CDR1 is MGHRA and CDR2 is YSYEKL in the germline V gene. This CDR3 comprises 16 residues. CDR3 nucleotides: TGCGCCAGCAGCCCGACTCTCCCCTTAGCCAAAAACATTCAGTACTTC. Amino acid sequence: CASSPTLPLAKNIQYF.

This clone was found a few times. The chain carries TRBV11-2 and TRBJ1-1, with 10 bases identical to TRBD1. This CDR3 has 15 amino acids. Looked up from germline, CDR1 is SGHAT and CDR2 is FQNNGV. Germline trimming cut 5 bases from V and 3 bases from J; bases unmatched to any gene: 6. CDR3 protein: CASSPTGGGDTEAFF. CDR3 nucleotides: TGTGCCAGCAGCCCGACAGGGGGCGGGGACACTGAAGCTTTCTTT.

DNA for the CDR3: TGTGCCAGCAGCCCGACAGGGGCACCTAACTATGGCTACACCTTC. Its protein product is CASSPTGAPNYGYTF. J is TRBJ1-2 and V is TRBV9; 8 positions match TRBD1. The junction had 5 bases not matched to a gene; V was cut back by 4 bases and J by 0 bases. Germline CDR1 and CDR2: SGDLS and YYNGEE. This CDR3 spans 15 amino acids.

The genes are TRBV27 and TRBJ1-4; possible D gene TRBD1, 6 bases. The germline V gene has CDR1 MNHEY and CDR2 SMNVEV (reference sequence). This CDR3 is built from 14 residues. Between the trimmed V and J ends, which lost 6 bases and 7 bases, there was a span of 15 bases. CDR3 sequence (DNA): TGTGCCAGCAGGGGCAATAGGGGGAGTGAAAAACTGTTTTTT. It specifies CASRGNRGSEKLFF.

The V gene is TRBV6-1, the J gene TRBJ1-2, with D possibly matching TRBD1 (6 bases). V dropped 11 bases and J dropped 4 bases, with 11 bases sitting between them. The CDR3 is 11 amino acids. CDR1 MNHNS and CDR2 SASEGT come from the germline V gene. CDR3 amino acids: CAPRGGYGYTF. The CDR3 DNA reads as TGTGCCCCCAGAGGGGGCTATGGCTACACCTTC.

This chain uses TRBV6-5 with TRBJ2-1; 7 nucleotides line up with TRBD1. Per germline, CDR1 MNHEY and CDR2 SVGAGI. Unmatched junction bases numbered 8, after V lost 6 bases and J lost 9 bases. The CDR3 has 13 amino acids. DNA of the CDR3: TGTGCCAGCAGCCTACAGGGGTCCGGTGAGCAGTTCTTC. Translating it yields CASSLQGSGEQFF.

The gene calls are TRBV1 and TRBJ1-1; TRBD1 is taken as the D call from the table, unchecked against the DNA. TRBV1 is reported as a pseudogene. CDR3 length equals 14 residues. CDR3 amino acids: CTSLQGQIYTEAFF. The DNA for the CDR3 is TGCACCAGCCTACAGGGACAGATTTACACTGAAGCTTTCTTT.

J is TRBJ2-3 and V is TRBV7-2; tentative D call: TRBD2 (5 bases). In germline, CDR1 is SGHTA, CDR2 FQGNSA. The CDR3 totals 15 residues. Between the trimmed V and J ends, which lost 4 bases and 3 bases, there was a span of 14 bases. The CDR3 here is CASSSSGPTTDTQYF. For the CDR3, the DNA is TGTGCCAGCAGCTCCAGCGGCCCAACTACAGATACGCAGTATTTT.

This chain connects TRBV6-5 to TRBJ1-1; 9 nucleotides align to TRBD1. J was trimmed by 5 bases and V by 6 bases; bases with no gene match: 7. Germline CDR1 and CDR2: MNHEY and SVGAGI. CDR3 length: 14 amino acids. In nucleotides, the CDR3 is TGTGCCAGCAGGGAGGACAGGGGAGGGACTGAAGCTTTCTTT. Translating gives CASREDRGGTEAFF.

CDR3 amino acids: CASTFTEGGITADTQYF. DNA for the CDR3: TGTGCCAGCACCTTCACCGAGGGGGGGATCACCGCAGATACGCAGTATTTT. This chain uses TRBV9 with TRBJ2-3; D might be TRBD2 (7 bases). V was cut by 6 bases and J by 4 bases, with 24 bases left in between. Germline CDR1 is SGDLS and CDR2 is YYNGEE. This CDR3 has 17 amino acids.

The rearrangement links TRBV7-6 to TRBJ1-6; possible D gene TRBD1, 5 bases. Trimming stripped 6 bases from V and 4 bases from J, with 19 bases between. Germline assignment: CDR1 SGHVS and CDR2 FNYEAQ. This CDR3 is 17 amino acids long. This chain's CDR3 is CASRLTNGDSYNSPLHF. The CDR3 DNA reads TGTGCCAGCAGGTTAACCAATGGTGACAGTTATAATTCACCCCTCCACTTT.

This chain uses TRBV6-4 with TRBJ1-5; 7 nucleotides agree with TRBD1. Germline-derived CDR1 and CDR2 are MRHNA and SNTAGT. V lost 3 bases and J lost 7; bases outside the gene matches: 12. This CDR3 contains 16 residues. As DNA, the CDR3 is TGTGCCAGCAGTGATTCAATCGGGACAGCGGGCCAGCCCCAGCATTTT. As protein: CASSDSIGTAGQPQHF.

This clone was picked up one time. V and J are TRBV19 and TRBJ2-7, with TRBD2 matching over 7 bases. Unmatched junction bases numbered 10, after V lost 3 bases and J lost 5 bases. CDR1 LNHDA and CDR2 SQIVND come from the germline V gene (reference sequence). This CDR3 has 15 residues. CDR3 nucleotide sequence: TGTGCCAGTAGTATTGCTGGGGGGACTACAAACGAGCAGTACTTC. Translating it yields CASSIAGGTTNEQYF.

The chain uses TRBV4-1 and TRBJ1-5, with D possibly TRBD1 on 6 matching bases. Germline V gene sequence: CDR1 MGHRA, CDR2 YSYEKL. This CDR3 spans 17 amino acids. Trimming stripped 1 base from V and 2 bases from J, with 15 bases between. CDR3 loop: CASSQAGGGNGNQPQHF. CDR3 sequence (DNA): TGCGCCAGCAGCCAAGCGGGAGGGGGGAATGGCAATCAGCCCCAGCATTTT.

The chain has TRBV7-3 and TRBJ1-1; TRBD1 might be the D (5 bases). Germline assignment: CDR1 SGHTA and CDR2 FQGTGA. V lost 1 base and J lost 0, with 9 bases in between. The length of the CDR3 is 15 residues. DNA for the CDR3: TGTGCCAGCAGCTTAATGGGGGGAATGAACACTGAAGCTTTCTTT. Amino acids: CASSLMGGMNTEAFF.

The chain joins TRBV27 to TRBJ1-1, with D possibly being TRBD1 (5 bases). Germline assignment: CDR1 MNHEY and CDR2 SMNVEV (reference sequence). The V end lost 4 bases, the J end lost 4 bases, and 22 bases lay between the germline ends. CDR3 length: 17 amino acids. The CDR3 is CASSSPGLGARGTEAFF. CDR3 sequence (DNA): TGTGCCAGCAGTTCACCGGGACTTGGGGCGAGAGGCACTGAAGCTTTCTTT.

The gene calls are TRBV6-5 and TRBJ2-1, with a possible D match to TRBD2 (6 bases). The CDR3 totals 14 residues. Germline lookup yields CDR1 MNHEY and CDR2 SVGAGI. Deletions cut 5 bases from V and 10 bases from J, with 18 bases between. The CDR3 bases are TGTGCCAGCAGTCCCCGGGACTCCTCCACGGAGCAGTTCTTC. This encodes CASSPRDSSTEQFF.

The chain joins TRBV5-1 to TRBJ1-1, with D uncertain. Trimming took off 0 bases at V and 5 bases at J, with 14 bases between the two ends. Germline V gives CDR1 SGHRS, CDR2 YFSETQ. The CDR3 consists of 15 residues. CDR3 amino acids: CASSLVGGGLTEAFF. In DNA form, the CDR3 reads TGCGCCAGCAGCTTGGTCGGAGGCGGGCTAACTGAAGCTTTCTTT.

This clone has only a few counts. The rearrangement links TRBV25-1 to TRBJ2-7; weak D call: TRBD1 (6 bases). Per germline, CDR1 MGHDK and CDR2 SYGVNS. This CDR3 spans 13 amino acids. With 2 bases removed from V and 6 bases from J, the gap between germline ends came to 11 bases. DNA for the CDR3: TGTGCCAGCAGTGAAACAGGGTGCCTCGAGCAGTACTTC. As protein: CASSETGCLEQYF.

The J gene is TRBJ2-1, the V gene TRBV7-8; a weak D match, TRBD2 (7 bases). The CDR3 spans 16 residues. V dropped 4 bases and J dropped 10 bases, with 23 bases sitting between them. Germline V gene data show CDR1 as SGHVS and CDR2 as FQNEAQ. The CDR3 sequence: CASSSRRGAPRVEQFF. The CDR3 DNA follows: TGTGCCAGCAGCTCCCGCCGGGGGGCCCCTCGAGTGGAGCAGTTCTTC.

This clone has only one observation. V gene TRBV27 combines with J gene TRBJ1-2; TRBD1 agrees at 7 bases. Germline-derived CDR1 and CDR2 are MNHEY and SMNVEV (reference sequence). This CDR3 has 14 residues. V was clipped by 6 bases and J by 0 bases; unmatched bases: 4. The CDR3 DNA is TGTGCCAGCAGGGGACAGCCCTCTAACTATGGCTACACCTTC. Translated: CASRGQPSNYGYTF.

The rearrangement joins TRBV5-6 to TRBJ2-7, with TRBD1 matching over 7 bases. The CDR3 length is 14 residues. Trimming cost V 4 bases and J 6 bases; bases outside gene matches: 10. Per germline, CDR1 SGHDT and CDR2 YYEEEE. The CDR3 protein is CASSRPGTVGEQYF. The CDR3 nucleotides are TGTGCCAGCAGCCGACCCGGGACAGTCGGCGAGCAGTACTTC. Full variable domain (remainder filled in from reference TRBV5-6 and TRBJ2-7): DAGVTQSPTHLIKTRGQQVTLRCSPKSGHDTVSWYQQALGQGPQFIFQYYEEEERQRGNFPDRFSGHQFPNYSSELNVNALLLGDSALYLCASSRPGTVGEQYFGPGTRLTVT.